Following are 9 T cell receptor beta chains from one sample sequenced in a study of blood T cells in healthy people across ages. Primed by a sample-barcoded 5' primer and a J-beta primer mix, a second PCR proceeded for about 7 to 11 cycles. MiXCR, run by TCRdb on the 5' RACE reads, gives a single entry per CDR3 protein. The repertoire consists of 720,000 or so distinct CDR3 sequences, with 40% to 45% occurring once and the leading ten covering around 30%. What was sequenced was blood. These receptors came from a man older than 75 in good health.

The sample holds a few counts of this clonotype. This rearrangement joins TRBV21-1 to TRBJ2-1; no check of the table's D call, TRBD2, against the DNA was made. TRBV21-1 represents a pseudogene. CDR3 length: 16 amino acids. As DNA, the CDR3 is TGTGCCAGCAGTCCCAGGGCCCTAGTGCCCTACAATGAGCAGTTCTTC. It yields the protein CASSPRALVPYNEQFF.

This clonotype occurred a few times. J is TRBJ2-1 and V is TRBV9; 9 bases map to TRBD1. The CDR3 sequence is 15 residues long. V shed 3 bases and J 4 bases; nucleotides not matched to a gene: 5. CDR1 is SGDLS, CDR2 YYNGEE, per germline. The CDR3 DNA follows: TGTGCCAGCAGCGAACAGGGGGCCAATTACAATGAGCAGTTCTTC. Its protein product is CASSEQGANYNEQFF.

The chain is built from TRBV12-3 or TRBV12-4 and TRBJ2-7; D may be TRBD2 (6 bases). The CDR3 covers 16 residues. V gave up 4 bases and J gave up 2 bases, with 18 bases separating them. Here the CDR3 DNA reads TGTGCCAGCAGTTCCCACGGCGGGGTTTCTGCCTACGAGCAGTACTTC. It encodes CASSSHGGVSAYEQYF.

The gene calls are TRBV28 and TRBJ2-6; 7 positions agree with TRBD1. The CDR3 has 16 amino acids. Per the germline V gene, CDR1 is MDHEN and CDR2 is SYDVKM. V lost 5 bases and J lost 0; bases outside the gene matches: 4. The CDR3 nucleotides are TGTGCCAGCAGTGCCGGGACAGCCTCTGGGGCCAACGTCCTGACTTTC. Its translation: CASSAGTASGANVLTF.

Only a few counts were recorded for this clonotype. The genes are TRBV4-2 and TRBJ2-1; the match to TRBD2 covers 9 bases. The germline V gene encodes CDR1 LGHNA and CDR2 YNFKEQ. After removal of 0 bases from V and 7 bases from J, the junction contained 4 bases not matched to a gene. This CDR3 has 15 residues. In nucleotides, the CDR3 is TGTGCCAGCAGCCAAGATGAGGGACTAGCAAATGAGCAGTTCTTC. Translating gives CASSQDEGLANEQFF.

The CDR3, as DNA: TGTGCCACCTCGGACAGGGCCCTTAGAGAGACCCAGTACTTC. It codes for CATSDRALRETQYF. V is TRBV15 and J is TRBJ2-5, with 8 bases fitting TRBD1. CDR1 LNHNV and CDR2 YYDKDF come from the germline V gene (reference sequence). Trimming removed 8 bases from V and 4 bases from J; junction bases left unmatched: 9. This CDR3 comprises 14 residues.

The chain uses TRBV20-1 and TRBJ1-4; tentatively, D is TRBD1 (6 bases). Trimming removed 7 bases at V and 5 bases at J, with 11 bases between. The CDR3 is 12 amino acids. CDR1 is DFQATT and CDR2 is SNEGSKA in the germline V gene (reference sequence). The CDR3 sequence is CSVDRSNEKLFF. CDR3 nucleotides: TGCAGTGTTGACAGGAGCAATGAAAAACTGTTTTTT.

This chain connects TRBV14 to TRBJ2-3; D ambiguous. CDR1 is SGHDN, CDR2 FVKESK, per germline. There are 12 residues in the CDR3. The ends were cut back, 4 bases at V and 4 bases at J, with 6 bases in the middle. The CDR3: CASSPISDTQYF. As DNA, the CDR3 is TGTGCCAGCAGCCCGATTTCAGATACGCAGTATTTT.

This clonotype has only a few counts. CDR3 DNA: TGTGCCAGCAGCCCCTCTTTTGGAGCCCTTGGGAATCAGCCCCAGCATTTT. This gives the protein CASSPSFGALGNQPQHF. The J gene is TRBJ1-5, the V gene TRBV4-2; no definite D call. Deletions cut 4 bases from V and 4 bases from J, with 20 bases between. The germline V gene has CDR1 LGHNA and CDR2 YNFKEQ. The CDR3 runs to 17 residues.